One sample yielded the 22 T cell receptor beta chains listed below, sequenced in a study of lymphopenia after photon versus proton radiotherapy. Assay used: immunoSEQ multiplex PCR; TCRdb lists only in-frame clones, some missing. Here the sample spans about 22,000 clones, about nine tenths being singletons. Sequenced here: peripheral blood, sampled from a patient treated with proton-based radiotherapy. These receptors all stem from a woman between 70 and 85 years old with pancreatic cancer. Some clones in this sample may be carry-over from other donors' samples.

The CDR3 region has the DNA TGTGCCAGCAGTGTCGACAGGGGCGGGGAGCTGTTTTTT. As protein: CASSVDRGGELFF. This rearrangement joins TRBV6-1 to TRBJ2-2; 8 nucleotides line up with TRBD1. The V segment lost 4 bases and the J segment 7 bases; nucleotides outside the gene matches: 2. This CDR3 has 13 amino acids. Germline V gives CDR1 MNHNS, CDR2 SASEGT.

V usage is TRBV9 and J usage is TRBJ1-1; D is possibly TRBD1 (6 bases). The length of the CDR3 is 14 residues. Germline CDR1 and CDR2: SGDLS and YYNGEE. Between the trimmed V and J ends, which lost 4 bases and 1 base, there was a span of 11 bases. For the CDR3, the DNA is TGTGCCAGCAGCTTCAGGACAGAGAACACTGAAGCTTTCTTT. Its translation is CASSFRTENTEAFF.

V and J are TRBV7-8 and TRBJ1-2, with a tentative D call TRBD1 (5 bases). The germline V and J ends were trimmed by 6 bases and 3 bases, with 17 bases remaining between them. In germline, CDR1 is SGHVS, CDR2 FQNEAQ. The CDR3 runs 15 residues. The CDR3 nucleotides are TGTGCCAGCAGTTATCCTGAGATAGGGGACTATGGCTACACCTTC. This gives the protein CASSYPEIGDYGYTF.

The CDR3 is CASSDRQGPNQPQHF. CDR3 sequence (DNA): TGTGCCAGCAGTGACAGACAGGGACCCAATCAGCCCCAGCATTTT. The chain links TRBV28 to TRBJ1-5, with TRBD1 identical over 7 bases. V shed 5 bases and J 3 bases; nucleotides not matched to a gene: 7. Per germline, CDR1 MDHEN and CDR2 SYDVKM. This CDR3 spans 15 amino acids.

V gene TRBV29-1 combines with J gene TRBJ2-3, with D perhaps matching TRBD1 (6 bases). Germline V lookup: CDR1 SQVTM, CDR2 ANQGSEA. Trimming left V 4 bases short and J 4 bases short, with 9 bases between. The CDR3 covers 12 residues. The CDR3 DNA reads TGCAGCGTTGGCTCAGGGGCAGATACGCAGTATTTT. Protein: CSVGSGADTQYF.

The V gene is TRBV7-2, the J gene TRBJ1-2; TRBD1 aligns across 12 bases. Losses at the gene ends were 3 bases for V and 0 bases for J; bases not matched to a gene: 5. This CDR3 has 17 amino acids. Germline V lookup: CDR1 SGHTA, CDR2 FQGNSA. CDR3: CASSLQGQGASNYGYTF. The CDR3 region has the DNA TGTGCCAGCAGCTTGCAGGGACAGGGGGCCTCTAACTATGGCTACACCTTC.

The chain carries TRBV6-5 and TRBJ2-7, with 12 nucleotides matching TRBD2. The CDR3 is 13 residues long. Germline CDR1 reads MNHEY; CDR2 reads SVGAGI. J lost 6 bases, V lost 6 bases, and 3 bases had no gene match. The CDR3 region is CASRSLAGGEQYF. The CDR3, as DNA: TGTGCCAGCAGATCACTAGCGGGAGGCGAGCAGTACTTC.

The genes are TRBV4-2 and TRBJ1-1; tentatively, D is TRBD1 (6 bases). The CDR3 loop spans 15 amino acids. Germline V gene lookup returns CDR1 LGHNA and CDR2 YNFKEQ. With 6 bases removed from V and 5 bases from J, the gap between germline ends came to 19 bases. The CDR3 DNA follows: TGTGCCAGCAGTCCCTCTGCGGGGGCGAAGACTGAAGCTTTCTTT. Protein: CASSPSAGAKTEAFF.

V and J are TRBV15 and TRBJ2-7; 11 bases are shared with TRBD1. The V gene's germline CDR1 is LNHNV and CDR2 YYDKDF (reference sequence). This CDR3 has 14 residues. The CDR3 region has the DNA TGTGCCACCAGCAGAGTTCCAGGACAGGGGGCTTTGGCTGTC. Protein sequence: CATSRVPGQGALAV.

The CDR3 loop reads CASRGTGEIKETQYF. For the CDR3, the DNA is TGTGCCAGCAGGGGGACAGGAGAGATTAAAGAGACCCAGTACTTC. The V call is TRBV28, the J call TRBJ2-5; the match to TRBD1 covers 8 bases. The ends lost 6 bases at V and 3 bases at J; junction bases unmatched: 9. Germline assignment: CDR1 MDHEN and CDR2 SYDVKM. This CDR3 has 15 amino acids.

This clone has a single count. For the CDR3, the DNA is TGTGCCAGCAGTTTGGCGGGGTGGGGTGAAGCTTTCTTT. This sequence encodes CASSLAGWGEAFF. V gene TRBV27 combines with J gene TRBJ1-1; D is unclear. This CDR3 contains 13 residues. From germline, CDR1 is MNHEY and CDR2 SMNVEV (reference sequence). V lost 3 bases, J lost 7 bases, and 12 bases lay in between.

The DNA for the CDR3 is TGTGCCAGCTCACCAGGAGGGACAGGGTTTGAAGCTTTCTTT. Its translation: CASSPGGTGFEAFF. The rearrangement uses TRBV18 and TRBJ1-1; 9 nucleotides agree with TRBD1. The CDR3 runs 14 residues. With V trimmed by 2 bases and J by 7 bases, 5 bases remained unmatched. The germline gives CDR1 KGHSH, CDR2 LQKENI.

The genes are TRBV9 and TRBJ2-3; 8 nucleotides agree with TRBD2. The CDR3 extends over 17 amino acids. The junction had 11 bases not matched to a gene; V was cut back by 4 bases and J by 1 base. Germline-derived CDR1 and CDR2 are SGDLS and YYNGEE. The CDR3 protein is CASSPSGTSGRTDTQYF. In DNA, the CDR3 is TGTGCCAGCAGCCCCTCGGGAACTAGCGGACGCACAGATACGCAGTATTTT.

This chain's CDR3 is CASSSDEVGEKLFF. In nucleotides, the CDR3 is TGTGCCAGCAGCTCAGACGAGGTCGGGGAAAAACTGTTTTTT. The chain is built from TRBV5-6 and TRBJ1-4; D remains ambiguous. Trimming stripped 3 bases from V and 8 bases from J, with 14 bases between. The V gene's germline CDR1 is SGHDT and CDR2 YYEEEE. CDR3 length equals 14 residues.

The chain couples TRBV28 to TRBJ1-5, with D possibly TRBD1 on 6 matching bases. Looked up from germline, CDR1 is MDHEN and CDR2 is SYDVKM. The CDR3 spans 14 residues. The V end was cut by 2 bases, the J end by 5 bases, with 10 bases between. CDR3 loop: CASSLGGLHQPQHF. The CDR3 DNA reads as TGTGCCAGCAGTTTAGGGGGGCTCCATCAGCCCCAGCATTTT.

The CDR3 coding sequence is TGTGCCAGCAGTGAAAGTCCCCTTAATCAGCCCCAGCATTTT. Residues: CASSESPLNQPQHF. This rearrangement joins TRBV6-1 to TRBJ1-5; no reliable D call. Germline V CDR1 and CDR2: MNHNS, SASEGT. This CDR3 has 14 amino acids. Trimming removed 2 bases from V and 4 bases from J, with 9 bases in between.

V usage is TRBV7-2 and J usage is TRBJ2-5; a possible D gene is TRBD2 (6 bases). The CDR3 runs to 14 residues. Trimming shortened V by 5 bases and J by 2 bases, and 12 bases separated the two germline ends. Germline CDR1 and CDR2: SGHTA and FQGNSA. CDR3: CASSPWTTQETQYF. DNA of the CDR3: TGTGCCAGCAGCCCCTGGACTACTCAAGAGACCCAGTACTTC. Full variable domain (remainder filled in from reference TRBV7-2 and TRBJ2-5): GAGVSQSPSNKVTEKGKDVELRCDPISGHTALYWYRQSLGQGLEFLIYFQGNSAPDKSGLPSDRFSAERTGGSVSTLTIQRTQQEDSAVYLCASSPWTTQETQYFGPGTRLLVL.

The chain couples TRBV9 to TRBJ2-7; D is perhaps TRBD1 (6 bases). Germline CDR1 and CDR2: SGDLS and YYNGEE. The CDR3 length is 14 residues. Trimming removed 0 bases from V and 3 bases from J, with 10 bases in between. The CDR3 DNA reads as TGTGCCAGCAGCGTAGAACAGGGTGGCTACGAGCAGTACTTC. The encoded protein is CASSVEQGGYEQYF.

V usage is TRBV13 and J usage is TRBJ1-2, with D unresolved. Germline lookup yields CDR1 PRHDT and CDR2 FYEKMQ (reference sequence). V dropped 3 bases and J dropped 6 bases, with 26 bases sitting between them. The CDR3 contains 18 residues. The CDR3 spells CASSFDRIKSLTRNGYTF. In DNA form, the CDR3 reads TGTGCCAGCAGCTTTGATCGGATCAAATCCCTCACCAGGAATGGCTACACCTTC.

The rearrangement uses TRBV10-3 and TRBJ2-7, with 12 nucleotides matching TRBD2. The V segment lost 11 bases and the J segment 4 bases; nucleotides outside the gene matches: 9. Germline CDR1 ENHRY, CDR2 SYGVKD. The CDR3 consists of 14 residues. CDR3 sequence reads: CAAGTGTSGYEQYF. CDR3 coding DNA: TGTGCCGCCGGGACCGGGACTAGCGGGTACGAGCAGTACTTC.

This clone was detected once. This chain connects TRBV27 to TRBJ1-2; 7 positions match TRBD1. The CDR3 covers 14 residues. Trimming took 7 bases from V and 4 from J; bases not matched to a gene: 9. Germline-derived CDR1 and CDR2 are MNHEY and SMNVEV (reference sequence). CDR3 amino acids: CASNQGGRGYGYTF. Here the CDR3 DNA reads TGTGCCAGCAACCAAGGGGGCAGGGGCTATGGCTACACCTTC.

The chain employs TRBV2 and TRBJ1-3; 8 nucleotides agree with TRBD1. Germline trimming cut 7 bases from V and 0 bases from J; bases unmatched to any gene: 8. From germline, CDR1 is SNHLY and CDR2 FYNNEI. CDR3 length: 16 amino acids. CDR3 in amino acids: CASTRWTGRSGNTIYF. The DNA of the CDR3 is TGTGCCAGCACTAGATGGACAGGGCGCTCTGGAAACACCATATATTTT.